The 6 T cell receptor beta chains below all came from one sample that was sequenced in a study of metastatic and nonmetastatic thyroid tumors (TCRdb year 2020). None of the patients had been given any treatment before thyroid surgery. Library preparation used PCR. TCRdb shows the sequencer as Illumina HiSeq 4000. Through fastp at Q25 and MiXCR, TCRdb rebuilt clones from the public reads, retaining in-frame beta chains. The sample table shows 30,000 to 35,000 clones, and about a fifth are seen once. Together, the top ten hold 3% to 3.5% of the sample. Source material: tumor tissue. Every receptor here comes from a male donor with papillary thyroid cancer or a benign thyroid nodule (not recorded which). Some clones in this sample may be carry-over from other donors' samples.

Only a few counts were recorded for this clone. Here the CDR3 reads CASSQSTGESGSPLHF. The DNA for the CDR3 is TGTGCCAGCAGTCAATCGACAGGGGAATCGGGTTCACCCCTCCACTTT. The V gene is TRBV6-6, the J gene TRBJ1-6; 8 nucleotides align to TRBD1. Looked up from germline, CDR1 is MNHNY and CDR2 is SVGAGI (reference sequence). Losses at the gene ends were 5 bases for V and 9 bases for J; bases not matched to a gene: 12. The CDR3 sequence is 16 residues long.

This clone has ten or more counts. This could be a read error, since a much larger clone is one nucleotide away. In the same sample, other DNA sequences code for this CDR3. The CDR3 region has the DNA TGCAGTGCTAGGGTGGTCCAGGACTGGAGCTACGAGCAGTACTTC. Its protein product is CSARVVQDWSYEQYF. The chain employs TRBV20-1 and TRBJ2-7, with D maybe TRBD2 (5 bases). Per the germline V gene, CDR1 is DFQATT and CDR2 is SNEGSKA (reference sequence). This CDR3 contains 15 residues. Trimming took 3 bases from V and 3 from J, leaving 18 bases between them.

The CDR3 protein is CASSHRSGAGDEQYF. The DNA for the CDR3 is TGTGCCAGCAGCCATCGCTCGGGGGCGGGCGACGAGCAGTACTTC. This rearrangement joins TRBV3-1 to TRBJ2-7; D possibly matches TRBD1 or TRBD2 (6 bases each). This CDR3 spans 15 amino acids. Germline CDR1 and CDR2: LGHDT and YNNKEL (reference sequence). Deletions cut 3 bases from V and 5 bases from J, with 17 bases between.

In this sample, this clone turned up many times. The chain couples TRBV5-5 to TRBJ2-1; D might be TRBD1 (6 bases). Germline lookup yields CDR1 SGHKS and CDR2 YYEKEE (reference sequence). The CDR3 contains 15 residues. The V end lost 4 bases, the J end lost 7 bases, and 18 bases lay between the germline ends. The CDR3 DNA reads TGTGCCAGCAGCCGGAGCCCGGAGAGGGGGAATGAGCAGTTCTTC. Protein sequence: CASSRSPERGNEQFF.

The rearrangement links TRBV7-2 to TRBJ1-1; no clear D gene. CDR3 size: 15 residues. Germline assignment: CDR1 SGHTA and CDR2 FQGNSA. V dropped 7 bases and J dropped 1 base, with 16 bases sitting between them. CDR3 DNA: TGTGCCAGCACCGAGTGGGCAGGAAGGAACACTGAAGCTTTCTTT. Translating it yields CASTEWAGRNTEAFF.

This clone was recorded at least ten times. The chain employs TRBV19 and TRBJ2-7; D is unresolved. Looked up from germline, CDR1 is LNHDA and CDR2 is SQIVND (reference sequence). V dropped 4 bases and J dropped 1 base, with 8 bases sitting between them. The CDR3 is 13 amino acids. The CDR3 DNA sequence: TGTGCCAGTAGTAGGACCCTTTCCTACGAGCAGTACTTC. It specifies CASSRTLSYEQYF.